This TCR beta chain was sequenced during a study of blood T cell repertoires in COVID-19. In the study overall: The United States, Italy and Spain supplied acute and convalescent COVID-19 samples. The analysed material was cDNA or gDNA that came from T cells, B-cell-depleted T cells, or PBMCs.

Clones were read by immunoSEQ multiplex PCR, and TCRdb kept only the in-frame ones, dropping some. The sample lists around 100,000 clones, more than 80% occurring once. The V gene's germline CDR1 is SGHDT and CDR2 YYEEEE. With 0 bases clipped from V and 3 bases from J, the junction kept 10 bases outside the gene matches. The CDR3 covers 17 residues. Seattle's enrolled individuals joined amid active infection and were then monitored longitudinally. This clonotype was obtained from a woman aged 60-70 years with COVID-19, enrolled during active disease. This chain joins TRBV5-6 and TRBJ1-2, with TRBD1 matching 8 bases. Specimen: peripheral blood. The CDR3 sequence: CASSLGLRTGIDYGYTF. In nucleotides, the CDR3 is TGTGCCAGCAGCTTGGGGTTAAGGACAGGGATTGACTATGGCTACACCTTC. The full variable domain, completed using reference TRBV5-6 and TRBJ1-2, is DAGVTQSPTHLIKTRGQQVTLRCSPKSGHDTVSWYQQALGQGPQFIFQYYEEEERQRGNFPDRFSGHQFPNYSSELNVNALLLGDSALYLCASSLGLRTGIDYGYTFGSGTRLTVV.